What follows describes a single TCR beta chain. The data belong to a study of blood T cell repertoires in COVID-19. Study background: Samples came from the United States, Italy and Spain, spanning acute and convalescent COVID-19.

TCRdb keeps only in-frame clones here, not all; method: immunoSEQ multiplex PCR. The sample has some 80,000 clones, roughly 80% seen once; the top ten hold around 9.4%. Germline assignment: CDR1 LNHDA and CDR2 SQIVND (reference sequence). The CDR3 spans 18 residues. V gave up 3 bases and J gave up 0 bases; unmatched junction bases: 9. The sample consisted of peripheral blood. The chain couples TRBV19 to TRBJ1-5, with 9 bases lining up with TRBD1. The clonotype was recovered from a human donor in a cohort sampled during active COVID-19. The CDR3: CASSIRTGDGVSNQPQHF. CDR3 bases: TGTGCCAGTAGTATTAGGACAGGGGATGGGGTTAGCAATCAGCCCCAGCATTTT.